This T cell receptor (beta chain) was identified in a study of T cells in Graves' hyperthyroidism and ophthalmopathy. Only a few counts were recorded for this clonotype. TCR beta CDR3 sequences were amplified from RNA transcripts. Researchers ran a first-round RT-PCR on the TCR CDR3 using the HTBI primer set. TCRdb reprocessed the multiplex PCR reads via MiXCR and lists one record per CDR3 protein. The table records 450,000 to 500,000 distinct CDR3 sequences, roughly 22% of them present only once. The length of the CDR3 is 13 residues. Trimming removed 8 bases from V and 2 bases from J, with 12 bases in between. Germline V gene sequence: CDR1 MNHNS, CDR2 SASEGT.

Sequences were obtained from blood. This clonotype was obtained from a woman aged 70 to 79 with Graves' ophthalmopathy. The chain has TRBV6-1 and TRBJ1-2, with D possibly TRBD1 on 6 matching bases. CDR3 nucleotides: TGTGCCAGCGGCGACACAGGGAACTATGGCTACACCTTC. This encodes CASGDTGNYGYTF.